This T cell receptor (beta chain) was identified during a study of blood T cell repertoires in COVID-19. The overall study: Samples came from the United States, Italy and Spain, spanning acute and convalescent COVID-19. Sample material is recorded as cDNA or gDNA derived from T cells, B-cell-depleted T cells, or PBMCs.

Individuals drawn from about two dozen US areas were about 18 to 100 years old. Original handling: Estimates of nucleated cell counts were drawn from the amplification of reference gene primers. Sequencing was performed with immunoSEQ multiplex PCR; in TCRdb, only in-frame clones are kept and a portion is missing. V, J and clone size were drawn from that table, and D and trimming were deduced from the DNA. The data contain 270,000 or so clones, 75% to 90% of them seen just once; the ten biggest clones take up 4.1%. Per germline, CDR1 LNHDA and CDR2 SQIVND (reference sequence). The CDR3 is made up of 13 amino acids. V gave up 3 bases and J gave up 6 bases, with 11 bases separating them.

The genes are TRBV19 and TRBJ1-2, with no clear D. Sequencing was performed on PBMCs or T cells enriched from blood (not recorded which). The receptor was isolated from a woman aged 25-40 years with acute COVID-19. The CDR3 region has the DNA TGTGCCAGTAGTATTACGATTACGGATGGCTACACCTTC. It codes for CASSITITDGYTF.